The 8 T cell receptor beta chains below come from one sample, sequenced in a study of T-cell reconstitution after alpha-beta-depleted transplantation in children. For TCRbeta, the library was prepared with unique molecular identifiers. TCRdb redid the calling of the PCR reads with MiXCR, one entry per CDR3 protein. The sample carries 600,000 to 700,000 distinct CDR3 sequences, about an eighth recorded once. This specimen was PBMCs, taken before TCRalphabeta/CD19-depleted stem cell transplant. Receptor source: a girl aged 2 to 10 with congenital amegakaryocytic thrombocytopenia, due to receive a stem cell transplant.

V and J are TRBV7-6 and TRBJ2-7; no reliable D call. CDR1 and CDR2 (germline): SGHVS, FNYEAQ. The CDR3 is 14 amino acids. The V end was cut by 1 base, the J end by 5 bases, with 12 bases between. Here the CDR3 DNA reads TGTGCCAGCAGCTTAGTTGTAGGGTCTAACGAGCAGTACTTC. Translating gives CASSLVVGSNEQYF.

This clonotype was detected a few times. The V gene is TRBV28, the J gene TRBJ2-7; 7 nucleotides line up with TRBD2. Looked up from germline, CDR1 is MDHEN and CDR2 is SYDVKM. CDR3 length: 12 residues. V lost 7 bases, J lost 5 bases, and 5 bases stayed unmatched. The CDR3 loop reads CASKQSGDEQYF. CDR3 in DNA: TGTGCCAGCAAACAAAGCGGGGACGAGCAGTACTTC.

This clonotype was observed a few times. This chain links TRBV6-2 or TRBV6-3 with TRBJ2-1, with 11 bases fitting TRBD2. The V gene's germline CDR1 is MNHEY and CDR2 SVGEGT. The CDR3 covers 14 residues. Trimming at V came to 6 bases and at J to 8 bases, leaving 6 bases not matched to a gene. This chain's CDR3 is CASRLLAGAYEQFF. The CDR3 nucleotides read TGTGCCAGCAGGCTACTAGCGGGAGCCTATGAGCAGTTCTTC.

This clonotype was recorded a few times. CDR3 DNA sequence: TGTGCCAGCAGTTACTCCCGGACTAGCGGGAGGGTGAGAGAGACCCAGTACTTC. Translation gives CASSYSRTSGRVRETQYF. The J gene is TRBJ2-5, the V gene TRBV6-5, with 15 bases aligning to TRBD2. Germline CDR1 and CDR2: MNHEY and SVGAGI. With 0 bases clipped from V and 4 bases from J, the junction kept 6 bases outside the gene matches. The CDR3 consists of 18 residues.

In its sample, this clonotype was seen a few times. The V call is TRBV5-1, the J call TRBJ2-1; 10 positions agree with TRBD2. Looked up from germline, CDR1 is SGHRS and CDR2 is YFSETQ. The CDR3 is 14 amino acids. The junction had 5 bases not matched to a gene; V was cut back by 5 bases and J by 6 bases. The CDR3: CASSSLAGVNEQFF. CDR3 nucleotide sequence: TGCGCCAGCAGTAGCCTAGCGGGGGTCAATGAGCAGTTCTTC.

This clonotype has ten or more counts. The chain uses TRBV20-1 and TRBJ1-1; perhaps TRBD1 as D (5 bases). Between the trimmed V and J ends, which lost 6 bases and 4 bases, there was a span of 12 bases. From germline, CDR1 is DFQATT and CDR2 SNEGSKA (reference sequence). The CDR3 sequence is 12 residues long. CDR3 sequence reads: CSATARTTEAFF. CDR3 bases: TGCAGTGCGACAGCCAGGACCACTGAAGCTTTCTTT.

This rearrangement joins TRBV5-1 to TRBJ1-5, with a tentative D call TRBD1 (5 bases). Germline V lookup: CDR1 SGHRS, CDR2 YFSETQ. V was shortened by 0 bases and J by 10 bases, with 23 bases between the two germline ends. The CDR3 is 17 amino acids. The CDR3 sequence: CASSLVAGREVKVPQHF. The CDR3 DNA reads TGCGCCAGCAGCTTGGTAGCAGGGCGTGAGGTGAAGGTTCCCCAGCATTTT.

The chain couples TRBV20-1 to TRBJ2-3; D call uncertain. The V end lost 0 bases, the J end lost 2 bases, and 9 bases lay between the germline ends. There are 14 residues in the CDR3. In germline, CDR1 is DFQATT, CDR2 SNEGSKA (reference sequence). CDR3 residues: CSARDFSSTDTQYF. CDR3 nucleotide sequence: TGCAGTGCTAGAGATTTTAGTTCCACAGATACGCAGTATTTT.